This entry describes one TCR beta chain. This clonotype appeared many times. Its recognized antigen is unknown. The sample holds no much larger clone one base away, and base qualities are not on file. A patient counted as having stable Graves' hyperthyroidism if no progression to ophthalmopathy occurred over 18 months of follow-up. Hyperthyroidism patients were newly diagnosed, with disease duration under 2 months, and aged 18 to 65 years. Any patient with an uncontrolled infection, another autoimmune disease, pregnancy or lactation was excluded. Diagnoses were based on clinical symptoms, serum thyroxine and TRAb, thyroid ultrasound and orbital computed tomography. PBMCs were separated from under 12 ml of fresh peripheral blood using Ficoll-Paque density gradient centrifugation. Total RNA was extracted using Trizol reagent, and RNA quality was assessed on an Agilent 2100 Bioanalyzer. The sample comes from a study of T cells in Graves' hyperthyroidism and ophthalmopathy (dated by TCRdb to about 2019). As for the study more broadly: Peripheral blood samples were taken at the time of initial diagnosis, prior to any treatment. To identify TCR V-J signatures that set the groups apart, the researchers used a discovery cohort of 95 to 100 patients, made up of under 50 with Graves' ophthalmopathy and some 60 with stable Graves' hyperthyroidism. Prospective prediction of ophthalmopathy was tested in an independent validation cohort consisting of 18 to 20 hyperthyroidism patients and more than 15 patients who later progressed to ophthalmopathy. The approximately 90 discovery patients were divided at random into training and test sets in a 7:3 ratio. The study also compared thyroid tissue and blood T-cell repertoires from five or six Graves' hyperthyroidism patients. After blood sampling, hyperthyroidism patients were treated with methimazole at a starting dose of 30 mg daily, and ophthalmopathy patients were treated with high-dose intravenous methylprednisolone. TCR Vbeta CDR3 sequencing of 140 or so peripheral blood samples (about 45 ophthalmopathy, about 75 hyperthyroidism and approximately 17 progressor patients) is reported in the paper. Study-level results and caveats: In validation, the model predicted progression to ophthalmopathy a median of roughly six months before onset, with approximately 70% sensitivity and 72.22% specificity. A 13 V-J signature model separated ophthalmopathy from stable hyperthyroidism, with nearly 90% sensitivity and 81.08% specificity in cross-validation and 80%/75% in testing. Most expanded thyroid clonotypes (frequency above 0.001) were also detected in blood, a finding suggesting that blood repertoires may reflect thyroid immune responses. Sample size was not statistically predetermined, and blinding of investigators to group allocation was not performed.

Amplification of TCR beta CDR3 regions was carried out from RNA transcripts. The first round of RT-PCR for the TCR CDR3 was performed with the HTBI primer set and the Qiagen OneStep RT-PCR kit. A second multiplex PCR round built the libraries, followed by size selection and purification. The libraries were sequenced on an Illumina HiSeq2000 using paired-end 100 bp reads. The study's processing was this. SOAPnuke was used to process the raw data, with reads discarded if the reads contained adapters or uncalled bases, had a mean Phred below 15, or lacked an exact constant-primer or identifier match. COPE v1.2.5 was used to merge the high-quality paired reads, and each unique nucleotide sequence was defined as a clonotype. MiTCR v1.1 was used to align clonotypes to the IMGT TRBV, TRBD and TRBJ reference segments. Analysis was restricted to V-J combinations with a frequency above 0.0001, which covered roughly 99% of repertoires. A TCS score was defined as the ratio between F50 (clonal expansion) and ExV (chaos), using BLOSUM62-based TCRdist between CDR3 peptides within each V-J. Welch's t-statistics and random forest reduced several hundred V-J features to fewer than 15, which were used in a naive Bayes classifier (R e1071). TCRdb reprocessing: public reads trimmed at Q25 with fastp, clones called with MiXCR, in-frame beta chains kept. Records with the same CDR3 protein are collapsed into one entry carrying the most frequent genes and DNA. TCRdb, not the original authors, processed these V and J calls. The sample table shows under 350,000 distinct CDR3 sequences, and approximately 22% are seen once. The ten largest clonotypes hold about 50% of the sample.

Sequencing was performed on blood. The TCR originated in a woman between 45 and 60 years old with Graves' hyperthyroidism.

Read as DNA, the sequence is TGTGCCAGCAGTTTATTGTCTAGCGGAACAGATACGCAGTATTTT. This codes for CASSLLSSGTDTQYF. The chain uses TRBV12-3 or TRBV12-4 and TRBJ2-3, with 7 junctional bases fitting TRBD2. Trimming takes 2 bases off V and 3 bases off J; junction bases not matched to a gene: 5. Taken from cysteine to phenylalanine, the CDR3 has 15 residues. The entry retains the CDR3 DNA only, 45 bases that are in frame from base 1.